The 2 T cell receptor beta chains below all came from one sample that was sequenced in a study of shared clonotypes between healthy human individuals. The table came from immunoSEQ multiplex PCR; TCRdb's copy has only in-frame clones and leaves some out. The sample has about 2.2 million clones, 85% to 95% seen once; the top ten hold about 1.7%. CD45RO-negative cells were positively selected for CCR7, leaving out terminally differentiated effector memory CD45RA+ cells. Input material: naive CD8+ T cells from PBMCs. These receptors came from a man between 18 and 35 years old in good health. Some clones in this sample may be carry-over from other donors' samples.

This clone was recorded once. The chain couples TRBV2 to TRBJ2-7; 8 bases align to TRBD2. The CDR3 consists of 16 residues. The J segment lost 0 bases and the V segment lost 2 bases, leaving 6 bases of the junction unmatched. The germline gives CDR1 SNHLY, CDR2 FYNNEI. In DNA, the CDR3 is TGTGCCAGCAGTGAAATATTAGCGGGATACTCCTACGAGCAGTACTTC. Its translation is CASSEILAGYSYEQYF.

The genes are TRBV7-7 and TRBJ2-5; 12 bases align to TRBD2. Unmatched junction bases numbered 5, after V lost 4 bases and J lost 5 bases. The germline gives CDR1 SSHAT, CDR2 FNYEAQ (reference sequence). The CDR3 extends over 15 amino acids. Here the CDR3 DNA reads TGTGCCAGCAGCTGGACTAGCGGGAAGTCGGAGACCCAGTACTTC. Translated, it gives CASSWTSGKSETQYF.